This entry concerns a single T cell receptor (beta chain). Its specificity is unknown. The CDR3 runs to 14 residues. The germline V gene has CDR1 MNHEY and CDR2 SMNVEV (reference sequence). V shed 5 bases, J shed 7 bases, and the junction held 8 bases outside the gene matches. This specimen belongs to a study of CD8+ T cells in alopecia areata. Overall study findings and caveats: Lesional scalp displayed greater clonality than normal scalp, most notably in alopecia totalis/universalis. Scalp samples also contribute reads from the resident alphabeta T cells found in normal skin.

RNA extraction and reverse transcription yielded cDNA as sequencing template. Sequenced by immunoSEQ multiplex PCR; TCRdb stores in-frame clones only, minus some. Here the sample spans roughly 200,000 clones, roughly 56% being singletons. The specimen sequenced was CD8+ T cells sorted from blood. The source is a human donor in good health. The J gene is TRBJ1-2, the V gene TRBV27, with 9 bases matching TRBD1. In DNA form, the CDR3 reads TGTGCCAGCAGTCCAACGACAGGGGGTTTTGGCTACACCTTC. Its protein product is CASSPTTGGFGYTF.